This T cell receptor beta chain was recorded in a study of shared clonotypes between healthy human individuals. At the level of the study: Per-donor plates numbered three CD4 naive, three CD4 memory, two CD8 naive and one CD8 memory.

Clones were read by immunoSEQ multiplex PCR, and TCRdb kept only the in-frame ones, dropping some. The sample has about 2.4 million clones; around nine tenths are singletons. In germline, CDR1 is MNHEY, CDR2 SVGAGI. CDR3 length equals 16 residues. V shed 0 bases and J 7 bases; nucleotides not matched to a gene: 10. The receptor comes from a young man in good health. The sample consisted of naive CD4+ T cells sorted from blood. The sample's subset: CD45RA+ positively selected. This rearrangement joins TRBV6-5 to TRBJ1-2; 8 bases align to TRBD1. DNA for the CDR3: TGTGCCAGCAGTTACTCGGGGGCAGGGGGCGTTGGTGGCTACACCTTC. Protein sequence: CASSYSGAGGVGGYTF.